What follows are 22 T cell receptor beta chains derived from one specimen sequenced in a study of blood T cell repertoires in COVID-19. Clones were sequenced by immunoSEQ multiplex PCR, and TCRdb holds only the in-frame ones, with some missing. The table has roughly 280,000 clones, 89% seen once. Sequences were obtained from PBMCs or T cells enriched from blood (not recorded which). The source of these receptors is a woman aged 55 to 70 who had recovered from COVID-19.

CDR3 nucleotides: TGTGCCAGCAGCCCCTCACTAGCGGACAATGAGCAGTTCTTC. Translated, it gives CASSPSLADNEQFF. The chain is built from TRBV7-9 and TRBJ2-1, with TRBD2 matching 8 bases. The germline V gene encodes CDR1 SEHNR and CDR2 FQNEAQ (reference sequence). This CDR3 spans 14 amino acids. V was pared by 5 bases and J by 5 bases, with 5 bases of the junction left unmatched.

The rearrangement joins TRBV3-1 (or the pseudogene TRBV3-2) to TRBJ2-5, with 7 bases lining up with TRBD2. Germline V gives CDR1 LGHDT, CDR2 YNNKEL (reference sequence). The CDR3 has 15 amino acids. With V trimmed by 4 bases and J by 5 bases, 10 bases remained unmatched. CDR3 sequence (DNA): TGTGCCAGCAGCCCCGCTCTAGCGGAACCTGAGACCCAGTACTTC. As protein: CASSPALAEPETQYF.

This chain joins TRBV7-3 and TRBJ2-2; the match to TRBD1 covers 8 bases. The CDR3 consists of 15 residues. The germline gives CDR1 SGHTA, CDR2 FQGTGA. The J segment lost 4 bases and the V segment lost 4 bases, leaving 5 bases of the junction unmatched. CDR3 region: CASSSPDRGTGELFF. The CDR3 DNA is TGTGCCAGCAGCTCCCCCGACAGGGGCACCGGGGAGCTGTTTTTT.

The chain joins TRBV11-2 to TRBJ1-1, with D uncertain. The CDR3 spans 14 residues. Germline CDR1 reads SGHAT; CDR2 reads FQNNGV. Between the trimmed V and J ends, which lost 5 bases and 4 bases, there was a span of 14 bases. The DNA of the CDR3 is TGTGCCAGCAGCCTTCAGACGACGGGCACTGAAGCTTTCTTT. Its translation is CASSLQTTGTEAFF.

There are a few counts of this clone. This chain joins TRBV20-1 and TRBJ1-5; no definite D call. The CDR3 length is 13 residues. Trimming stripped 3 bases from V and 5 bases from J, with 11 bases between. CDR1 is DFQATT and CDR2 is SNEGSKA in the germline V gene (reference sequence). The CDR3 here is CSASNGEYQPQHF. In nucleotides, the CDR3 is TGCAGTGCTAGTAATGGAGAATATCAGCCCCAGCATTTT.

CDR3 protein: CASSEPGTTYEQYF. The DNA for the CDR3 is TGCGCCAGCAGTGAGCCCGGGACTACGTACGAGCAGTACTTC. This rearrangement joins TRBV10-2 to TRBJ2-7, with TRBD2 matching 7 bases. With V trimmed by 2 bases and J by 4 bases, 5 bases remained unmatched. The CDR3 sequence is 14 residues long. Germline CDR1 WSHSY, CDR2 SAAADI.

This CDR3 is CASSLLGRSNEQFF. DNA for the CDR3: TGTGCCAGCAGCCTCCTTGGTCGGAGCAATGAGCAGTTCTTC. The rearrangement uses TRBV3-1 (or the pseudogene TRBV3-2) and TRBJ2-1; D is uncertain. Trimming removed 4 bases at V and 6 bases at J, with 13 bases between. This CDR3 is built from 14 residues. Germline values: CDR1 LGHDT, CDR2 YNNKEL (reference sequence).

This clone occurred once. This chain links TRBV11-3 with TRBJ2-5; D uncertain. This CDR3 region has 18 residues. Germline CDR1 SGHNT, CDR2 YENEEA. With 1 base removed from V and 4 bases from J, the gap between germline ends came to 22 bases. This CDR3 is CASSLVSPVRRARETQYF. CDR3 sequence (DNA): TGTGCCAGCAGCTTAGTTTCCCCAGTACGTAGAGCGAGAGAGACCCAGTACTTC.

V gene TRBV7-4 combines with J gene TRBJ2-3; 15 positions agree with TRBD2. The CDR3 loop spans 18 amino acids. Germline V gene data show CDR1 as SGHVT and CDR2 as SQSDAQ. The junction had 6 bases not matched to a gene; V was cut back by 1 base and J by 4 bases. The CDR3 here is CASSLGGTSGGIADTQYF. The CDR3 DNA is TGTGCCAGCAGCTTAGGAGGGACTAGCGGGGGGATCGCAGATACGCAGTATTTT.

The CDR3 spells CASSSDRAQPQHF. The CDR3 DNA follows: TGTGCCAGCAGTTCCGACAGGGCTCAGCCCCAGCATTTT. The chain links TRBV6-5 to TRBJ1-5; 7 nucleotides line up with TRBD1. There are 13 residues in the CDR3. Losses at the gene ends were 4 bases for V and 6 bases for J; bases not matched to a gene: 3. In germline, CDR1 is MNHEY, CDR2 SVGAGI.

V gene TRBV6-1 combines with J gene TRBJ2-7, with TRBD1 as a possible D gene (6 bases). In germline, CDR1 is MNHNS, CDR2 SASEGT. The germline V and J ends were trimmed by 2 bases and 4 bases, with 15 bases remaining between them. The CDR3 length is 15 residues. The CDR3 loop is CASSEQGRGPYEQYF. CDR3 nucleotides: TGTGCCAGCAGTGAACAGGGGCGAGGGCCTTACGAGCAGTACTTC.

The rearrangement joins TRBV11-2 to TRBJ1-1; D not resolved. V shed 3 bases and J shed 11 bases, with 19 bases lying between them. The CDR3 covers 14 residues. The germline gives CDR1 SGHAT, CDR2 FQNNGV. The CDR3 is CASSFGRVVTEAFF. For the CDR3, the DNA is TGTGCCAGCAGCTTCGGTCGAGTGGTGACGGAGGCTTTCTTT.

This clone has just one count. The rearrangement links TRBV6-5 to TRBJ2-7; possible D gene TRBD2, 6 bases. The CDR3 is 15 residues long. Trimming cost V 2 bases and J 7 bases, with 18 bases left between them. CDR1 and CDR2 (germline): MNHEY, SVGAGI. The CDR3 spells CASSYTGGIRGEQYF. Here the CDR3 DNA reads TGTGCCAGCAGTTACACTGGCGGGATCCGCGGGGAGCAGTACTTC.

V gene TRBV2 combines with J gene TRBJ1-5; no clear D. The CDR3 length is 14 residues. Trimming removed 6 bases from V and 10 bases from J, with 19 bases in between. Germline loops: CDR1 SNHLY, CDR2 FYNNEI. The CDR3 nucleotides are TGTGCCAGCAGCCGGGAGAGTGAGTATAGACCCCAGCATTTT. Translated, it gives CASSRESEYRPQHF.

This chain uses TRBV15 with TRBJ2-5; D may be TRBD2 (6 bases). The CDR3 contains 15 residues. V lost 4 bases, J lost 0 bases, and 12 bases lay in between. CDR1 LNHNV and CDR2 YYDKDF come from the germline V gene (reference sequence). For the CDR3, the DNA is TGTGCCACCAGCACCCGGGACTCGTACCAAGAGACCCAGTACTTC. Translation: CATSTRDSYQETQYF. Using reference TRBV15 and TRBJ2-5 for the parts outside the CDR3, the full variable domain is DAMVIQNPRYQVTQFGKPVTLSCSQTLNHNVMYWYQQKSSQAPKLLFHYYDKDFNNEADTPDNFQSRRPNTSFCFLDIRSPGLGDTAMYLCATSTRDSYQETQYFGPGTRLLVL.

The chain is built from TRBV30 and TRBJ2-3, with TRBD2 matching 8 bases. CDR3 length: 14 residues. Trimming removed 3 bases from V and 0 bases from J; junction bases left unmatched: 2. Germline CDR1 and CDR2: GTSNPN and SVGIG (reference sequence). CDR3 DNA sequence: TGTGCCTGGAGCCGGACTAGCAGCACAGATACGCAGTATTTT. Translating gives CAWSRTSSTDTQYF. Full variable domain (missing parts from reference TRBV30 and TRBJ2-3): SQTIHQWPATLVQPVGSPLSLECTVEGTSNPNLYWYRQAAGRGLQLLFYSVGIGQISSEVPQNLSASRPQDRQFILSSKKLLLSDSGFYLCAWSRTSSTDTQYFGPGTRLTVL.

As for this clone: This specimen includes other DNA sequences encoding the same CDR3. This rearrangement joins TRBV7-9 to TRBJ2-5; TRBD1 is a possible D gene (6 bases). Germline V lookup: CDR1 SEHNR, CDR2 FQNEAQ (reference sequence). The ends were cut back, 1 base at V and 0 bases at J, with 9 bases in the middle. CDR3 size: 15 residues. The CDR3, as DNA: TGTGCCAGCAGCTTAGGGCAGGGGAACCAAGAGACCCAGTACTTC. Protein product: CASSLGQGNQETQYF. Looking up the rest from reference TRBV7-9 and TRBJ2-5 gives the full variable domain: DTGVSQNPRHKITKRGQNVTFRCDPISEHNRLYWYRQTLGQGPEFLTYFQNEAQLEKSRLLSDRFSAERPKGSFSTLEIQRTEQGDSAMYLCASSLGQGNQETQYFGPGTRLLVL.

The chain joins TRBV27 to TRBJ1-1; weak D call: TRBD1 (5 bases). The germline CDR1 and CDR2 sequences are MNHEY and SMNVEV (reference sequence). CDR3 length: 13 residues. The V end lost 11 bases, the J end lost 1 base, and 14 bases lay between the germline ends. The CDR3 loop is CAGSQQANTEAFF. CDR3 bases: TGTGCCGGATCACAACAGGCGAACACTGAAGCTTTCTTT.

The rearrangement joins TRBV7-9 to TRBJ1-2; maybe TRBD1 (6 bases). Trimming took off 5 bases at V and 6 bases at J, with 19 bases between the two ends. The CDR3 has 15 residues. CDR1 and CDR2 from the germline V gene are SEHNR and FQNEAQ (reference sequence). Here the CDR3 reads CASSEIRTEDDGYTF. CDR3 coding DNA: TGTGCCAGCAGCGAAATAAGGACAGAGGACGATGGCTACACCTTC.

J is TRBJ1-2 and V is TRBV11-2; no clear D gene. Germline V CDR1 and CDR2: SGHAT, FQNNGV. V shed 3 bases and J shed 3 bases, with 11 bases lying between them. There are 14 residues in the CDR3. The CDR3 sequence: CASSFMDGDYGYTF. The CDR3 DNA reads TGTGCCAGCAGCTTTATGGACGGGGACTATGGCTACACCTTC.

The CDR3 loop is CASSQGQGIGGYTF. The CDR3 bases are TGTGCCAGCAGCCAGGGACAGGGGATCGGTGGCTACACCTTC. The genes are TRBV3-1 (or the pseudogene TRBV3-2) and TRBJ1-2, with TRBD1 identical over 10 bases. V gave up 3 bases and J gave up 7 bases; unmatched junction bases: 5. The CDR3 has 14 residues. Germline assignment: CDR1 LGHDT and CDR2 YNNKEL (reference sequence).

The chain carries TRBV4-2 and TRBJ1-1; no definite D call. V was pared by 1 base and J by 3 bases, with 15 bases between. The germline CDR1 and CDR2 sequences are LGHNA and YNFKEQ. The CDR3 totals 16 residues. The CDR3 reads CASSQGGMYEDTEAFF. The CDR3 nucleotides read TGTGCCAGCAGCCAAGGAGGGATGTATGAGGACACTGAAGCTTTCTTT.